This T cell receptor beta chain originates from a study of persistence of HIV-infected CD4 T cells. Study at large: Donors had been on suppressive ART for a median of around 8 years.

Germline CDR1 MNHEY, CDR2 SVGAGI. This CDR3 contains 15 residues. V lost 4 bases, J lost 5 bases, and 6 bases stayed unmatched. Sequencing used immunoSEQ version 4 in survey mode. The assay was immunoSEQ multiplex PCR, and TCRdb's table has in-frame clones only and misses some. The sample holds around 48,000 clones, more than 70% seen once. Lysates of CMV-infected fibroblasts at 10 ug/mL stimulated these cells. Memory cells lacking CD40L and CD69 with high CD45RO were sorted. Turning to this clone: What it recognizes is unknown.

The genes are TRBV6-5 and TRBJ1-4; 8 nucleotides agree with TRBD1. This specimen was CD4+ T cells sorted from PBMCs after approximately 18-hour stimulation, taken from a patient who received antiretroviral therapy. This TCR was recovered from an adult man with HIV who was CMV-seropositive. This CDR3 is CASSSVDRANEKLFF. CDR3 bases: TGTGCCAGCAGTTCCGTGGACAGGGCGAATGAAAAACTGTTTTTT.